This T cell receptor (beta chain) was recovered during a study of immune evolution from preneoplasia to lung adenocarcinoma. Notes on this clone: Its specificity is not known.

Study-level findings and limits: Later-stage lesions appeared to have more T cells, more diversity, less clonality.

Libraries were prepared by immunoSEQ multiplex PCR; TCRdb keeps only in-frame clonotypes and omits some of them. The sample holds about 14,000 clones; over 75% are singletons and the top ten take about 3%. V was pared by 8 bases and J by 5 bases, with 10 bases between. Germline values: CDR1 MNHEY, CDR2 SMNVEV (reference sequence). The CDR3 sequence is 12 residues long. Patient tissue came from resections in Japan or China, 2014–2017. The sequence was collected from an older donor with lung adenocarcinoma. J is TRBJ1-3 and V is TRBV27; D is unclear. What was sequenced was FFPE lung adenocarcinoma in situ tissue. The CDR3 DNA reads TGTGCCAGCGAAGAAAAAAGAAACACCATATATTTT. Translation gives CASEEKRNTIYF.